This TCR beta chain is from a study of regulatory T cells in long-lasting Graves disease. iRepertoire HTBI primers and Arm-PCR of CDR3 regions built TCR beta libraries. TCRdb passed the multiplex PCR reads through MiXCR, listing each CDR3 protein once. The profile shows approximately 540,000 distinct CDR3 sequences, 9.5% to 15% of them singletons. J gave up 2 bases and V 12 bases, and 13 bases lay outside the gene matches. Germline lookup yields CDR1 KGHDR and CDR2 SFDVKD. This CDR3 is 16 amino acids long. This clonotype was counted only a few times. Its antigen is unknown. The study, taken as a whole, reports: There was favoring of TRBV28, TRBJ1-2 and TRBJ2-5 in persistent disease.

Time point reported: newly diagnosed GD, antithyroid drugs for less than 3 months. The TCR library used RNA extracted from PBMCs. The sample was also linked to a second study, of T cells in Graves' hyperthyroidism and ophthalmopathy. From that report: The patients, who ranged from 18 to 65 in age, presented with newly diagnosed hyperthyroidism lasting under 2 months. Not enrolled were patients with uncontrolled infection, other autoimmune disease, pregnancy or lactation.

The gene calls are TRBV24-1 and TRBJ2-1, with 9 bases that match TRBD2. Specimen: peripheral blood mononuclear cells (PBMCs), collected at new diagnosis, from a patient treated with antithyroid drugs. This clonotype was obtained from a woman aged 25 to 39 with Graves disease. Written as DNA, the CDR3 is TGTGCCCCTGGGACACTAGCGGGTTCCGCCTACAATGAGCAGTTCTTC. Amino acid sequence: CAPGTLAGSAYNEQFF.